There are a few counts of the clone carrying this TCR beta chain. Its cognate antigen is unknown. Germline assignment: CDR1 DFQATT and CDR2 SNEGSKA (reference sequence). This CDR3 comprises 16 residues. With V trimmed by 0 bases and J by 6 bases, 11 bases remained unmatched. The sample belongs to a study of identical twins. TCRdb processed the 5' RACE reads anew with MiXCR; each CDR3 protein has one entry. Among around 650,000 distinct CDR3 sequences, around 7.4% were seen once, and the ten largest hold about 1.6%. Broader study findings: Excess twin sharing in beta out-of-frame sequences was weaker.

The sample was also linked to a second study, of yellow fever vaccine responses in identical twins.

The chain employs TRBV20-1 and TRBJ2-7, with 10 bases identical to TRBD2. The clonotype was recovered from a woman aged 18-29 years in good health. The sequenced sample consisted of PBMCs. This CDR3 is CSARDRTSGTTSEQYF. The CDR3 region has the DNA TGCAGTGCTAGAGACCGAACTAGCGGGACGACTTCCGAGCAGTACTTC.